Here is one T cell receptor beta chain with its context. The antigen is unknown. Trimming pared 3 bases from V and 4 bases from J, leaving 21 bases between. Germline V gives CDR1 MDHEN, CDR2 SYDVKM. The CDR3 consists of 17 residues. This record comes from a study of cytomegalovirus exposure and HLA in healthy donors. In the study overall: Drawn from HLA-typed donors, approximately 86 million unique TCRs were held in an early data release.

The PCR used 60 Vbeta and 13 Jbeta primers. The assay was immunoSEQ multiplex PCR, and TCRdb's table has in-frame clones only and misses some. The sample spans some 96,000 clones; the ten largest clones claim 3% to 4%. Overall study results and limits: Likely technical artifact: a cluster of highly shared sequence variants. Later on, an analysis showed TCR association rates differing by HLA locus, with DRB1 the most and HLA-C the fewest.

The sequenced sample consisted of PBMCs. This clonotype was sampled from a young woman in good health and CMV-seronegative. The chain recombines TRBV28 with TRBJ1-2; D ambiguous. As DNA, the CDR3 is TGTGCCAGCAGTTTGGAGGTTCGGGCAACTACCCTCTATGGCTACACCTTC. Encoded protein: CASSLEVRATTLYGYTF.